The T cell receptor beta chain under discussion was sequenced for a study of T cell responses to AZD1222 COVID-19 vaccine (dated by TCRdb to about 2021). General notes on the study: AZD1222 recipients given second doses at about 4 weeks or at about 12 weeks were pooled, since spike-specific TCR depth and breadth were not found to differ between the two schedules. Trial participants were enrolled by age into 18-55, 56-69 and 70-plus year subgroups, with 148, 28 and 57 TCR-sequenced participants respectively. A total of 233 trial participants underwent TCR sequencing, of whom some 210 received two doses of AZD1222 and some 26 received two doses of the MenACWY control vaccine. Overall study results and their limits: Reportedly, close to half of the unique spike-specific TCRs recognized epitopes lying outside the regions that are mutated in the B.1.351 and B.1.1.7 variants. The whole spike protein was spanned by vaccine-associated CD4 TCRs, and dominant responses were seen in regions 160-218 and 743-854. Most participants were white British and females outnumbered males, and the authors suggested that clonal diversity may have been underestimated. The 56-69-year group was small, and its depth increase did not reach significance, likely because of low power. Conclusions about previously exposed vaccinees are limited, since just 6 or 7 AZD1222 recipients were seropositive for SARS-CoV-2 at baseline. Because no day 14 peak-response samples were available, repertoires were characterized only after the peak T cell response. Spike-specific TCR breadth and depth rose significantly after two AZD1222 doses compared with day 0 and with MenACWY recipients.

Deletion took 0 bases off V and 2 bases off J, with a span of 14 bases between the germline ends. Spanning cysteine to phenylalanine, the CDR3 consists of 16 amino acids. The kept DNA is CDR3 alone, 48 bases in frame from the first base. For CDR1 and CDR2, the germline V gene lists SGHRS and YFSETQ. In the case of this clone: This clone's antigen is unknown. Per-nucleotide qualities are absent, and no much larger clonotype sits a single base away.

The CDR3 regions of human TCRbeta chains were subjected to immunosequencing. The paper's data handling went like this. Repertoire TCRs were checked for matches against a reference library of SARS-CoV-2-specific TCRs that had been generated using the MIRA antigen-specificity platform. Breadth meant the fraction of unique TCRs that were SARS-CoV-2-associated, whereas depth meant the fraction of total T cells that were SARS-CoV-2-associated. Using the MIRA data, each spike-specific TCR was assigned both to the spike region to which the TCR was reactive and to a CD4 or CD8 class. Log10-transformed breadth and depth values were compared by one-way ANOVA with Sidak's multiple comparisons tests. The immuneACCESS repertoire file appears here via TCRdb, limited to in-frame rearrangements. These files lack a portion of the clones; in checked studies, under half of the deficit traces to unresolved V genes, and the cause of the others is not known. V and J calls and clone size are given by that table; D and trimming were obtained from the DNA. The sample has 70,000 to 85,000 clones on record, about nine tenths of them singletons. The top ten clones comprise roughly 2.7% of the sample.

The meaning of the sample's time point label: baseline before first vaccination. Samples from vaccinated people were obtained from the UK trials COV001 and COV002, which included a single-blind randomized controlled phase 2/3 trial of AZD1222 (ChAdOx1 nCoV-19) in healthy adults. Trial participant PBMC samples were collected at day 0 and day 28 after the second dose for TCRbeta chain sequencing. The receptor chain draws on TRBV5-1 and TRBJ2-5; the D gene cannot be resolved reliably. The sequencing used peripheral blood, collected on day 0 of AZD1222 vaccination. The clonotype was recovered from an adult in good health. The CDR3 region: CASSLGRGEAQETQYF. The sequence in DNA is TGCGCCAGCAGCTTGGGAAGAGGAGAGGCACAAGAGACCCAGTACTTC.